The sequence of this T cell receptor (beta chain) was determined in a study of T cell repertoires in cytomegalovirus infection. Via MiXCR, TCRdb re-called the reads, giving one row per CDR3 protein. In the table there are approximately 730,000 distinct CDR3 sequences, around 31% of which are singletons. Deletions cut 3 bases from V and 7 bases from J, with 13 bases between. The CDR3 contains 14 residues. CDR1 is LNHDA, CDR2 SQIVND, per germline (reference sequence). Note on this clonotype: The antigen is not known.

V and J are TRBV19 and TRBJ1-5, with D unresolved. The sequencing here drew on cultured PBMCs, taken from culture after CMV antigen stimulation. This clonotype originated in a human donor in good health (CMV status not recorded). Some clones in this sample may be carry-over from other donors' samples. CDR3 residues: CASSIGSIWQPQHF. CDR3 bases: TGTGCCAGTAGTATTGGGTCCATATGGCAGCCCCAGCATTTT.